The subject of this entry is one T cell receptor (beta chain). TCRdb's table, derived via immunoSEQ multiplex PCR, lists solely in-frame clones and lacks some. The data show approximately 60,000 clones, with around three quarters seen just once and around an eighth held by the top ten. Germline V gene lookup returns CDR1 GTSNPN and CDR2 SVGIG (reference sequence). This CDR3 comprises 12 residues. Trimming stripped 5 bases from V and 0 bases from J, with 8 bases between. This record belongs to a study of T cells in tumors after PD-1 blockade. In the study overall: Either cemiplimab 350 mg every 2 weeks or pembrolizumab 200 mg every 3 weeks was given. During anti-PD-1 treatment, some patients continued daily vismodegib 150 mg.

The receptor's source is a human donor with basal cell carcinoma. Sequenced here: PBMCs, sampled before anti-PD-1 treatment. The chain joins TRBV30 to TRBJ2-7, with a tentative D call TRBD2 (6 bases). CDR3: CAWDGSSYEQYF. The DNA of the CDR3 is TGTGCCTGGGACGGGAGCTCCTACGAGCAGTACTTC. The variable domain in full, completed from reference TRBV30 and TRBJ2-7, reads SQTIHQWPATLVQPVGSPLSLECTVEGTSNPNLYWYRQAAGRGLQLLFYSVGIGQISSEVPQNLSASRPQDRQFILSSKKLLLSDSGFYLCAWDGSSYEQYFGPGTRLTVT.